This paragraph covers one TCR beta chain sequence. Antigen unknown. Germline CDR1 is MNHNY and CDR2 is SVGAGI (reference sequence). J lost 0 bases, V lost 4 bases, and 6 bases had no gene match. The CDR3 has 15 amino acids. Repertoires were generated with immunoSEQ multiplex PCR, while TCRdb's copy carries only in-frame clones and drops some. This sample has 80,000 or so clones; 84% occur once, and the top ten carry roughly 7.1%. These data belong to a study of OX40 agonist ivuxolimab in advanced cancers. Study-wide context: Treatment of patients was with ivuxolimab, an agonistic anti-OX40 (CD134) antibody.

Broader study findings: Averaged across samples, CD8+ T cells carried more expanded clones than CD4+ did. The expanded peripheral T cells' antigen specificity was not determined.

The chain links TRBV6-6 to TRBJ2-7; TRBD1 matches 7 bases. This specimen consisted of CD4+ or CD8+ T cells sorted from blood, obtained in a trial of the OX40 agonist ivuxolimab. The origin of this receptor is an adult with an advanced solid tumor such as melanoma, head and neck, liver or kidney cancer. The DNA for the CDR3 is TGTGCCAGCAGTTGCGGACAGGCCTGCTCCTACGAGCAGTACTTC. Translating it yields CASSCGQACSYEQYF.